The T cell receptor (beta chain) under discussion was sequenced for a study of Graves' ophthalmopathy and Graves' hyperthyroidism. Study-wide results and limits: Most thyroid-expanded clonotypes exceeding 0.001 frequency were also found in blood.

The study amplified TCR beta CDR3 regions using RNA transcripts. The first round was an RT-PCR with HTBI primers, and the second round was a multiplex PCR. TCRdb used MiXCR to reprocess the multiplex PCR reads, holding one entry per CDR3 protein. The data hold 1 million to 1.3 million distinct CDR3 sequences, with roughly two fifths observed a single time. The evidence that diagnosis relied on was clinical symptoms, serum thyroxine, TRAb, thyroid ultrasound and orbital computed tomography. Concerning this clonotype itself: Its antigen remains unknown.

The receptor comes from an adult man with Graves' hyperthyroidism. Source material: peripheral blood or thyroid tissue (not recorded which).

The CDR3 DNA is TGCGCCAGCAGCCAAGAACCAACCCAGAACACTGAAGCTTTCTTT. Its protein is CASSQEPTQNTEAFF. The V call is TRBV4-3, the J call TRBJ1-1; D uncertain. This CDR3 contains 15 residues. The germline CDR1 and CDR2 sequences are LGHNA and YSLEER. Trimming cost V 0 bases and J 1 base, with 9 bases left between them.